Listed below are T cell receptor beta chains from one sample, sequenced in a study of OX40 agonist ivuxolimab in advanced cancers. Method: immunoSEQ multiplex PCR; TCRdb's copy keeps in-frame clones and lacks some. Among almost 90,000 clones, approximately 91% were seen once, and the ten largest hold 0.6% to 0.75%. The source material was CD4+ or CD8+ T cells sorted from blood, sampled in a trial of the OX40 agonist ivuxolimab. The receptors shown here come from an adult with an advanced solid tumor such as melanoma, head and neck, liver or kidney cancer. CDR3s include the opening cysteine and the closing phenylalanine or tryptophan. A D gene is named only where the DNA matches it firmly. Clone size is not always given. Where it is, it says once, few, many or a class for expanded clones.

J	D	V	size	DNA	CDR3
TRBJ2-3	.	TRBV4-3	.	TGCGCCAGCAGCCAAGTGGGGACTGGAGGAGATACGCAGTATTTT	CASSQVGTGGDTQYF
TRBJ1-1	.	TRBV18	.	TGTGCCAGCTCACGCCCACAGGGGAACACTGAAGCTTTCTTT	CASSRPQGNTEAFF
TRBJ1-5	.	TRBV19	.	TGTGCCAGTAGTACTGTCGGGGAAAACAGCAATCAGCCCCAGCATTTT	CASSTVGENSNQPQHF
TRBJ1-6	TRBD1	TRBV4-3	.	TGCGCCAGCAGCCAAGGAGTTGGACAGGATAATTCACCCCTCCACTTT	CASSQGVGQDNSPLHF
TRBJ2-7	.	TRBV21-1	.	TGTGCCAGCAGCAATTCAGGTAGCGGGGGCCGTAGCTCCTACGAGCAGTACTTC	CASSNSGSGGRSSYEQYF
TRBJ1-1	.	TRBV27	.	TGTGCCAGCAGTTTCAATGGGGAGAGCACTGAAGCTTTCTTT	CASSFNGESTEAFF
TRBJ2-1	.	TRBV9	.	TGTGCCAGCAGCGTAGATTCCTCCTACAATGAGCAGTTCTTC	CASSVDSSYNEQFF
TRBJ1-5	.	TRBV15	.	TGTGCCACCAGCATACTACAGGGTAGCAATCAGCCCCAGCATTTT	CATSILQGSNQPQHF
TRBJ2-2	TRBD2	TRBV19	.	TGTGCGGGACTAGCGAGAAACACCGGGGAGCTGTTTTTT	CAGLARNTGELFF
TRBJ1-4	.	TRBV4-2	.	TGTGCCAGCAGCCAAAGGCTGGGTAATGAAAAACTGTTTTTT	CASSQRLGNEKLFF
TRBJ2-2	TRBD1	TRBV28	.	TGTGCCAGCGAGGGACAGATTTCTACCGGGGAGCTGTTTTTT	CASEGQISTGELFF
TRBJ1-4	.	TRBV5-1	.	TGCGCCAGCAGCCCTTACGGCCTGACCCAGGGATTTGAAAAACTGTTTTTT	CASSPYGLTQGFEKLFF
TRBJ2-1	TRBD2	TRBV19	.	TGTGCCAGTAGTTACGGACTAGCGGGAGGGTACAATGAGCAGTTCTTC	CASSYGLAGGYNEQFF
TRBJ2-5	.	TRBV28	.	TGTGCCAGCAGGGACGAGGTGGAGACCCAGTACTTC	CASRDEVETQYF
TRBJ1-1	.	TRBV5-1	.	TGCGCCAGCAGCCAAGGGCAGGGTGGTGAAGCTTTCTTT	CASSQGQGGEAFF
TRBJ1-2	.	TRBV9	once	TGTGCCAGCAGCGTAGACCCGGTACAGAGCTATGGCTACACCTTC	CASSVDPVQSYGYTF
TRBJ2-2	TRBD1	TRBV19	.	TGTGCCACCCGGACAGGGGTGGCGACCGGGGAGCTGTTTTTT	CATRTGVATGELFF
TRBJ1-1	TRBD1	TRBV19	.	TGTGCCAGCAAGATGTGGAAACAGGGGACTGAAAACACTGAAGCTTTCTTT	CASKMWKQGTENTEAFF
TRBJ1-6	.	TRBV6-5	.	TGTGCCAGCAGCCGACAGGCCTATAATTCACCCCTCCACTTT	CASSRQAYNSPLHF
TRBJ1-1	.	TRBV19	.	TGTGCCAGTAGTCCGGGGTGGGGGCCGAACACTGAAGCTTTCTTT	CASSPGWGPNTEAFF
TRBJ2-1	.	TRBV19	.	TGTGCCAGTAGTATAGCATGGGGCGCCTACAATGAGCAGTTCTTC	CASSIAWGAYNEQFF
TRBJ2-1	.	TRBV10-3	once	TGTGCCATCACGGTGAGCTCCTACAATGAGCAGTTCTTC	CAITVSSYNEQFF
TRBJ2-7	TRBD1	TRBV18	.	TGTGCCAGCGCAAAAACAGGGGGCGCCGCCTACGAGCAGTACTTC	CASAKTGGAAYEQYF
TRBJ2-7	TRBD2	TRBV18	once	TGTGCCAGCTCACCTGCTAGCGGGGGGGCCCACGAGCAGTACTTC	CASSPASGGAHEQYF
TRBJ2-6	.	TRBV4-2	.	TGTGCCAGCAGCCAAAAGGGCACCCATGGGGCCAACGTCCTGACTTTC	CASSQKGTHGANVLTF
TRBJ1-5	.	TRBV19	.	TGTGCCAGTACAGAGCAGTATAGCAATCAGCCCCAGCATTTT	CASTEQYSNQPQHF
TRBJ1-1	TRBD1	TRBV27	once	TGTGCCAGCAGTGACCAGGGGGTCGGAAACACTGAAGCTTTCTTT	CASSDQGVGNTEAFF
TRBJ1-5	.	TRBV19	.	TGTGCCAGTAGTTTCAGGGGTACGGAGGGCAATCAGCCCCAGCATTTT	CASSFRGTEGNQPQHF
TRBJ1-2	.	TRBV19	.	TGTGCCAGTAGACTAATCGGGGACAAGTCTAACGGCTACACCTTC	CASRLIGDKSNGYTF
TRBJ2-2	.	TRBV10-1	.	TGCGCCAGCAGTGAGTCGATGGGCAGTGAGCCGAACACCGGGGAGCTGTTTTTT	CASSESMGSEPNTGELFF
TRBJ1-1	.	TRBV4-1	.	TGCGCCAGCAGCCAAACAGGAGCGAACACTGAAGCTTTCTTT	CASSQTGANTEAFF
TRBJ2-3	.	TRBV5-1	.	TGCGCCAGCAGCTTGGCCAGGAGTGGGGCGGCCCACACAGATACGCAGTATTTT	CASSLARSGAAHTDTQYF
TRBJ2-7	TRBD2	TRBV5-4	.	TGTGCCAGCAGCAGCCGGGCTAGCGGGAGTTACGAGCAGTACTTC	CASSSRASGSYEQYF
TRBJ2-2	.	TRBV7-3	.	TGTGCCAGCAGCTCCCCGCCGGGGCTGGACACCGGGGAGCTGTTTTTT	CASSSPPGLDTGELFF
TRBJ2-5	TRBD1	TRBV12-5	.	TGTGCTAGTGGTTCGTATACAGGGGGCGTGGAGACCCAGTACTTC	CASGSYTGGVETQYF
TRBJ1-1	.	TRBV11-1	.	TGTGCCAGCAGCTCCCTGGTGGGGGGCACGGCTTTCTTT	CASSSLVGGTAFF
TRBJ2-3	TRBD2	TRBV5-1	.	TGCGCCAGCAGCTCGGGACTAGCGGGCTACACAGATACGCAGTATTTT	CASSSGLAGYTDTQYF
TRBJ2-7	.	TRBV19	.	TGTGCCAGTAGTATGGGGCAGGTCTCCTACGAGCAGTACTTC	CASSMGQVSYEQYF
TRBJ2-6	TRBD2	TRBV7-2	.	TGTGCCAGCAGCTTAGTTGCGGGAGGGCCTCCTGGGGCCAACGTCCTGACTTTC	CASSLVAGGPPGANVLTF
TRBJ2-5	.	TRBV29-1	.	TGCAGCGTAGAGACCCAGTACTTC	CSVETQYF
TRBJ1-2	.	TRBV4-3	.	TGCGCCAGCAGCCAAGATAGAGCCTCCCCCTATGGCTACACCTTC	CASSQDRASPYGYTF
TRBJ1-2	.	TRBV5-1	.	TGCGCCAGCAGCTTGACAGGTGGTGGCTACACCTTC	CASSLTGGGYTF
TRBJ1-3	.	TRBV6-6	.	TGTGCCAGCAGCGTAGCCCTGGGAAACACCATATATTTT	CASSVALGNTIYF
TRBJ1-5	.	TRBV28	.	TGTGCCAGCAGTTGGTTCGGGCAGTCAACAAGCAATCAGCCCCAGCATTTT	CASSWFGQSTSNQPQHF
TRBJ2-7	.	TRBV19	.	TGTGCCAGTGATAGAGGGTACTACGAGCAGTACTTC	CASDRGYYEQYF
TRBJ2-7	.	TRBV5-1	.	TGCGCCAGCAGCTTGGGAGGCGGGGTGCTCTTCGAGCAGTACTTC	CASSLGGGVLFEQYF
TRBJ2-4	.	TRBV7-9	.	TGTGCCAGCAGCCCCATCGGGGGTGACATTCAGTACTTC	CASSPIGGDIQYF
TRBJ2-3	.	TRBV4-3	.	TGCGCCAGCAGCCAAAACGGGGCTACAGATACGCAGTATTTT	CASSQNGATDTQYF
TRBJ1-1	.	TRBV27	.	TGTGCCAGCAGTTTTTGGGTGGGCACTGAAGCTTCCTTT	CASSFWVGTEASF
TRBJ1-5	.	TRBV4-2	.	TGTGCCAGCAGCCAAGGTCAGACGGTCAATCAGCCCCAGCATTTT	CASSQGQTVNQPQHF
TRBJ2-2	.	TRBV6-5	.	TGTGCCAGCAGACCCGACGATTACGGGGAGCTGTTTTTT	CASRPDDYGELFF